This TCR beta chain stems from a study of early T cells in non-severe SARS-CoV-2 infection (dated by TCRdb to the early 2020s). General notes on the study: Because TCR sequencing relied on bulk RNA taken from unsorted whole blood, pairing of alpha and beta chains was not possible. Summary of the overall study and its limitations: VDJdb matching was skewed toward anti-spike CD8 responses, so virus-specific expansions were likely underestimated and private and CD4 specificities were missed.

Unmatched junction bases come to 5, with V trimmed by 6 bases and J by 5 bases. The CDR3 goes from the cysteine to the phenylalanine over 13 residues. The retained sequence is limited to the CDR3, 39 bases, with the frame set at the first base. CDR1 is given as MDHEN and CDR2 as SYDVKM, both from the germline V gene. A note on this clonotype: Its antigen remains unidentified. Base quality data are lacking; no much larger clone is found one base away.

The library came from 5' RACE. The sequencer listed for this sample is NextSeq 500. Unique molecular identifiers were attached to individual cDNA molecules in the TCR library protocol so that sequencing error and PCR bias could be corrected. Both TCR alpha and beta chains were sequenced, and tight co-correlation was observed between alpha and beta sequence abundances in each sample. In the source study's methods: V gene, J gene and CDR3 annotation of TCR sequences was performed with Decombinator V4. Expanded TCRs were defined as changing significantly between any two time points under a Poisson model with p below 0.0001. TCR abundances were normalised to the total number of TCRs sequenced per sample and expressed as counts per million. MAIT TCRs were defined by TRAV1-2 paired with TRAJ12, TRAJ20 or TRAJ33, and iNKT TCRs by TRAV10 paired with TRAJ18. VDJdb, accessed 1 November 2021, was searched for CMV, EBV and SARS-CoV-2 annotated TCRs, with TCRs annotated for multiple antigens excluded. Clones were called with MiXCR by TCRdb after fastp trimmed the public reads at Q25, and only in-frame beta chains were retained. Entries are consolidated by CDR3 protein sequence, retaining the most common genes and DNA. These V and J calls rely on TCRdb rather than the paper's analysis. The sample yields 100,000 to 130,000 distinct CDR3 sequences; 11% were counted once. Roughly 7.5% of the sample belongs to the ten largest clones.

A case-control design nested within a healthcare worker cohort in London, UK, was used, with weekly nasopharyngeal swab PCR tests and blood sampling performed. Healthcare workers were recruited during the week of the UK lockdown, between 23 and 31 March 2020, and followed weekly for up to roughly 15 weeks. This sequence originates from an adult who was a healthcare worker with PCR-confirmed SARS-CoV-2 infection or an uninfected control (not recorded which). The chain uses TRBV28 and TRBJ2-5; 8 bases in the middle match TRBD1. Sequencing was carried out using whole blood. The DNA sequence is TGTGCCAGCAGCGGACGGACAGGGGAGACCCAGTACTTC. This is translated as CASSGRTGETQYF.